This T cell receptor beta chain was identified in a study of cytotoxic CD8 clonotypes in ibrutinib-treated CLL. Turning to the study itself: Responses: around 24 partial, 2 complete; after median approximately six years, roughly 14 stayed remitted, around twelve progressed.

Sequenced by immunoSEQ multiplex PCR; TCRdb stores in-frame clones only, minus some. The profile covers about 200,000 clones, with over 55% appearing a single time and roughly 13% taken by the ten largest. This clone has more than one count but fewer than ten. The sample in question was PBMCs, obtained after 24 months of ibrutinib treatment. This TCR derives from a human donor with chronic lymphocytic leukemia.

This CDR3 reads CASSSLGGRGYGYTF. DNA for the CDR3: TGTGCCAGCAGTTCCCTCGGGGGACGGGGGTATGGCTACACCTTC. The chain has TRBV27 and TRBJ1-2, with D tentatively TRBD1 (5 bases). CDR3 length: 15 residues. Trimming left V 4 bases short and J 5 bases short, with 17 bases between. CDR1 and CDR2 from the germline V gene are MNHEY and SMNVEV (reference sequence).